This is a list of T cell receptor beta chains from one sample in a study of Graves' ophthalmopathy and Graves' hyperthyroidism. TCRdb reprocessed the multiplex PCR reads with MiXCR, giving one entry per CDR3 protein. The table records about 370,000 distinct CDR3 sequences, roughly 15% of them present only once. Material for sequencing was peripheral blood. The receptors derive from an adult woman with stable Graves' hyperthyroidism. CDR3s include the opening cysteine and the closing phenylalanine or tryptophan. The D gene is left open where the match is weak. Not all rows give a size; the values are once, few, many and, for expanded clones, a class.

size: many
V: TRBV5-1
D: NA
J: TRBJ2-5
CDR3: CASSDGGFATQYF
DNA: TGCGCCAGCAGCGATGGTGGGTTTGCGACCCAGTACTTC

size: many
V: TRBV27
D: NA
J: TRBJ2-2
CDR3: CASSLRGPGLNTGELFF
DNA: TGTGCCAGCAGTTTAAGGGGCCCGGGACTCAACACCGGGGAGCTGTTTTTT

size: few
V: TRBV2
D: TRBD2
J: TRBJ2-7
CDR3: CASGGTSGLLVEQYF
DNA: TGTGCCAGCGGGGGGACTAGCGGGTTGCTCGTCGAGCAGTACTTC

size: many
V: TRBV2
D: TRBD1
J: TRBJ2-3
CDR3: CASNRQGWGTDTQYF
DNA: TGTGCCAGTAATAGACAGGGATGGGGCACAGATACGCAGTATTTT

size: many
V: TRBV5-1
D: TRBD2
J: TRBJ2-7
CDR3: CASSLGLAVSYEQYF
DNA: TGCGCCAGCAGCTTGGGACTAGCGGTTTCCTACGAGCAGTACTTC

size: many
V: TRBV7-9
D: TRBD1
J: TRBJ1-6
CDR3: CASSTAGQGARSPLHF
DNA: TGTGCCAGCAGCACGGCGGGACAGGGGGCGCGTTCACCCCTCCACTTT

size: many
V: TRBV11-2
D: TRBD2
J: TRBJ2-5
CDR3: CASSFTAPGLAIKTQYF
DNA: TGTGCCAGCAGCTTCACGGCGCCGGGACTAGCGATTAAGACCCAGTACTTC

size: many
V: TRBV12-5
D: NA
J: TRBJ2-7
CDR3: CASGLGLSSYEQYF
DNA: TGTGCTAGTGGATTGGGACTGTCTTCCTACGAGCAGTACTTC

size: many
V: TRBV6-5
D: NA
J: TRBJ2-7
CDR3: CASSYSPLAGYEQYF
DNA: TGTGCCAGCAGTTACTCCCCACTAGCAGGGTACGAGCAGTACTTC

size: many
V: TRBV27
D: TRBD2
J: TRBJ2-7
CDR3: CASSPTPGTRYEQYF
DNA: TGTGCCAGCAGTCCCACTCCCGGGACTAGATACGAGCAGTACTTC

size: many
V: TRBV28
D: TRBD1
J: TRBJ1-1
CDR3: CASSFPGQGRTEAFF
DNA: TGTGCCAGCAGTTTTCCCGGACAGGGGAGGACTGAAGCTTTCTTT

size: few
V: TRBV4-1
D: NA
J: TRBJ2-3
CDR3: CASSQDAGLADTQYF
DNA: TGCGCCAGCAGCCAAGATGCAGGGTTAGCAGATACGCAGTATTTT

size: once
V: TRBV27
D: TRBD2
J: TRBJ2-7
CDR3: CASSPSLAGDGQYF
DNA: TGTGCCAGCAGCCCTTCTCTAGCGGGAGATGGGCAGTACTTC

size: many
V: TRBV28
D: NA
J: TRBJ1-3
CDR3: CATHLASGNTIYF
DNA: TGTGCCACCCACCTCGCGTCTGGAAACACCATATATTTT

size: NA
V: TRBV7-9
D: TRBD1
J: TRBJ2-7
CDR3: CASSSGQDFHEQYF
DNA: TGTGCCAGCAGCTCCGGACAGGATTTCCACGAGCAGTACTTC

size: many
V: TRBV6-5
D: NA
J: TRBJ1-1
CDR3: CASSYGRVNTEAFF
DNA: TGTGCCAGCAGTTACGGCAGGGTGAACACTGAAGCTTTCTTT

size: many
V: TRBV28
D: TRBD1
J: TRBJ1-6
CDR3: CASSSGQGLNSPLHF
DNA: TGTGCCAGCAGTTCGGGACAGGGATTAAATTCACCCCTCCACTTT

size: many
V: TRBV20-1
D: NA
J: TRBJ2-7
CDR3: CSARDSGSSYEQYF
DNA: TGCAGTGCTAGAGATTCAGGGAGCTCCTACGAGCAGTACTTC

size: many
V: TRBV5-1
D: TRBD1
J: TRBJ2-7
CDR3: CASSSGQDYYEQYF
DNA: TGCGCCAGCAGCTCCGGACAGGATTACTACGAGCAGTACTTC

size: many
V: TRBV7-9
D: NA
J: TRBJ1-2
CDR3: CASSPRCCARYTF
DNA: TGTGCCAGCAGCCCCCGGTGTTGTGCTCGCTACACCTTC

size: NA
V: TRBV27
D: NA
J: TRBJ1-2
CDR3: CASSLSRHPYGYTF
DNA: TGTGCCAGCAGTTTATCGAGGCATCCCTATGGCTACACCTTC

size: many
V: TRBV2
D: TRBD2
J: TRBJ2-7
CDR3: CASSERLARSSYEQYF
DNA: TGTGCCAGCAGCGAGAGACTAGCGAGGAGCTCCTACGAGCAGTACTTC

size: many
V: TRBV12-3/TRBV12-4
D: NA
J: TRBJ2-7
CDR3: CASSPSAGTYEQYF
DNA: TGTGCCAGCAGTCCTTCAGCAGGGACCTACGAGCAGTACTTC

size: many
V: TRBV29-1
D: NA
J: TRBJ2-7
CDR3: CSVGAGPTYEQYF
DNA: TGCAGCGTTGGGGCGGGCCCAACCTACGAGCAGTACTTC

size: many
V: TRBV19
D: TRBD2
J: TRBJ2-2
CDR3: CASKTSGGNTGELFF
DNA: TGTGCCAGCAAGACTAGCGGGGGGAACACCGGGGAGCTGTTTTTT

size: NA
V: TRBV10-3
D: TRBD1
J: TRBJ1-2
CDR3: CAGEMGQGSYLYYGYTF
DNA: TGTGCCGGAGAGATGGGACAGGGATCTTATTTATACTATGGCTACACCTTC

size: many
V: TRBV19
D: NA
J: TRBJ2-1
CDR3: CASSIGDNEQFF
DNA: TGTGCCAGTAGTATCGGGGACAATGAGCAGTTCTTC

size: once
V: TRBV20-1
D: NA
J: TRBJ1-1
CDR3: CTSPWGGAINSEAFF
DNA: TGCACCTCACCTTGGGGTGGGGCAATAAACTCTGAAGCTTTCTTT

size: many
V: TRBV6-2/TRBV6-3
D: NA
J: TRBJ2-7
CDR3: CASSYRGLDSSYEQYF
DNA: TGTGCCAGCAGTTATCGGGGACTCGATAGCTCCTACGAGCAGTACTTC

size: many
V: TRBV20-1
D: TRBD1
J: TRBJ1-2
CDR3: CSARDRTGGFNYGYTF
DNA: TGCAGTGCTAGAGATAGGACAGGGGGTTTTAACTATGGCTACACCTTC

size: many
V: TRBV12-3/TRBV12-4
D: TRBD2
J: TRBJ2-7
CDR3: CASSSLAGEAYEQYF
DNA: TGTGCCAGCAGTTCCCTAGCGGGTGAAGCCTACGAGCAGTACTTC

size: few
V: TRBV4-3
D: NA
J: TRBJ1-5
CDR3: CASSQENGQPQHF
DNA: TGCGCCAGCAGCCAAGAGAATGGGCAGCCCCAGCATTTT

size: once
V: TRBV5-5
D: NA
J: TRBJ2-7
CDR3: CASSSRDMVSYEQYF
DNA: TGTGCCAGCAGCTCCCGGGACATGGTCTCCTACGAGCAGTACTTC

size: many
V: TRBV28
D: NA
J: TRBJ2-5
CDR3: CASSLSDGLGTQYF
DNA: TGTGCCAGCAGTTTATCGGACGGTTTAGGGACCCAGTACTTC

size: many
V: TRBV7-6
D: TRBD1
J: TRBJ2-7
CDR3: CASSRQTGGRYEQYF
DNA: TGTGCCAGCAGTCGACAGACAGGGGGGAGGTACGAGCAGTACTTC

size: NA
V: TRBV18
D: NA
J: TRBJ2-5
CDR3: CASSPAEIQYF
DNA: TGTGCCAGCTCACCAGCGGAGATCCAGTACTTC

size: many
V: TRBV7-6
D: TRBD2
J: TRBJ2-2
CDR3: CASSLSSGMNTGELFF
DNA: TGTGCCAGCAGCTTAAGTAGCGGGATGAACACCGGGGAGCTGTTTTTT

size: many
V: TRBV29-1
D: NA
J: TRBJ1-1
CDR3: CSVSGTEAFF
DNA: TGCAGCGTCTCCGGGACAGAAGCTTTCTTT

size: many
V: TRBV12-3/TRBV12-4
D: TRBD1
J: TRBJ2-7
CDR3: CASSKRTRQGHEQYF
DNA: TGTGCCAGCAGCAAACGGACAAGACAGGGTCACGAGCAGTACTTC

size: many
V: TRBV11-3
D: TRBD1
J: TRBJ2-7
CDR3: CASSWGTGYEQYF
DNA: TGTGCCAGCAGCTGGGGGACAGGGTACGAGCAGTACTTC

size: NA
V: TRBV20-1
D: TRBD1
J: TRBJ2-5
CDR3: CSASPLDRAETQYF
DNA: TGCAGTGCCAGCCCCCTGGACAGGGCTGAGACCCAGTACTTC

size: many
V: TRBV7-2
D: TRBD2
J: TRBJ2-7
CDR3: CASSSLAGASYEQYF
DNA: TGTGCCAGCAGCTCACTAGCGGGAGCTTCCTACGAGCAGTACTTC

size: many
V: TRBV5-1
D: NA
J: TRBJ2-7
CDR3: CASSLQGETYEQYF
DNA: TGCGCCAGCAGCTTGCAAGGGGAGACCTACGAGCAGTACTTC

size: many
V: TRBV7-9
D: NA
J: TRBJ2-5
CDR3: CASSLSLGQETQYF
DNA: TGTGCCAGCAGCTTAAGTCTGGGTCAAGAGACCCAGTACTTC

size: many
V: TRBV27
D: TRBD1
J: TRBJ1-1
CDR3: CASRRTGGLSSEAFF
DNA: TGTGCCAGCAGACGTACAGGGGGCCTGTCTTCTGAAGCTTTCTTT

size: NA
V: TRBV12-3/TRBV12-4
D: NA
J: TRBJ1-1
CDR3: CASTLSLMNTEAFF
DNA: TGTGCCAGCACCTTGAGCCTAATGAACACTGAAGCTTTCTTT

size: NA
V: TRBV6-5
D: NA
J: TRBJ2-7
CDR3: CASSYATGSSYEQYF
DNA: TGTGCCAGCAGTTACGCTACGGGAAGCTCCTACGAGCAGTACTTC

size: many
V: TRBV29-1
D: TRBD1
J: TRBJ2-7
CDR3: CSVRTGYEQYF
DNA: TGCAGCGTGAGGACAGGGTACGAGCAGTACTTC

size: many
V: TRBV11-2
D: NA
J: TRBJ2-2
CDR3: CASLRNTGELFF
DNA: TGTGCCAGCCTACGGAACACCGGGGAGCTGTTTTTT

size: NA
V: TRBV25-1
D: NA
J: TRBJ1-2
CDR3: CASSADSNYGYTF
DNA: TGTGCCAGCAGTGCAGACAGCAACTATGGCTACACCTTC

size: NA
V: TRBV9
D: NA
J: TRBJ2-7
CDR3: CASSVAQGIPYEQYF
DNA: TGTGCCAGCAGCGTAGCGCAGGGTATACCCTACGAGCAGTACTTC

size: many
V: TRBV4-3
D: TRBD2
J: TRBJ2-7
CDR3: CASSQEGLAGGISNEQYF
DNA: TGCGCCAGCAGCCAAGAGGGACTAGCGGGGGGAATATCTAATGAGCAGTACTTC

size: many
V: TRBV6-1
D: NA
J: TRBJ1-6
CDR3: CASSEANKGSPLHF
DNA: TGTGCCAGCAGTGAAGCGAACAAGGGTTCACCCCTCCACTTT

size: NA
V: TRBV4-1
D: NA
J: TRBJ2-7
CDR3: CASSPFSKIGHYEQYF
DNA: TGCGCCAGCAGCCCTTTCTCCAAGATCGGGCACTACGAGCAGTACTTC